The 23 T cell receptor beta chains reported below all come from one sample, sequenced in a study of T cells in localized non-small cell lung cancer. Profiling relied on immunoSEQ multiplex PCR, and the TCRdb table lists in-frame clones only, not all of them. The sample carries 70,000 to 80,000 clones, roughly 91% recorded once. Sequences were derived from peripheral blood, sampled before any cancer treatment. The receptors come from a woman aged 40-75 years with stage I squamous cell lung carcinoma.

The chain employs TRBV30 and TRBJ2-3; 11 bases line up with TRBD2. The CDR3 totals 17 residues. Germline CDR1 reads GTSNPN; CDR2 reads SVGIG (reference sequence). The J segment lost 4 bases and the V segment lost 1 base, leaving 10 bases of the junction unmatched. In nucleotides, the CDR3 is TGTGCCTGGAGTGGATCTAGCGGGGGGTGGTTCGCAGATACGCAGTATTTT. Translation gives CAWSGSSGGWFADTQYF.

This clone was found a few times. V gene TRBV9 combines with J gene TRBJ1-1; no clear D gene. Trimming shortened V by 0 bases and J by 2 bases, and 11 bases separated the two germline ends. Germline lookup yields CDR1 SGDLS and CDR2 YYNGEE. The CDR3 is 15 amino acids. This CDR3 is CASSVAGGFNTEAFF. For the CDR3, the DNA is TGTGCCAGCAGCGTAGCGGGAGGGTTCAACACTGAAGCTTTCTTT.

The chain uses TRBV2 and TRBJ2-7; TRBD1 is a possible D gene (6 bases). CDR3 length equals 12 residues. V lost 2 bases to trimming and J lost 7 bases, with 9 bases between them. The germline gives CDR1 SNHLY, CDR2 FYNNEI. CDR3 DNA sequence: TGTGCCAGCAGTGAATTAGGGGGAGAGCAGTACTTC. As protein: CASSELGGEQYF.

A note on this clone: Other DNA variants within this sample encode the same CDR3. The rearrangement links TRBV30 to TRBJ2-3; D not resolved. The CDR3 has 14 amino acids. V lost 0 bases to trimming and J lost 0 bases, with 7 bases between them. The V gene's germline CDR1 is GTSNPN and CDR2 SVGIG (reference sequence). Here the CDR3 reads CAWSVGGSTDTQYF. DNA for the CDR3: TGTGCCTGGAGTGTCGGCGGAAGCACAGATACGCAGTATTTT.

By sample fraction, this clone is medium-sized. The chain employs TRBV5-5 and TRBJ1-2; D is unresolved. This CDR3 contains 14 residues. The germline gives CDR1 SGHKS, CDR2 YYEKEE (reference sequence). V lost 0 bases, J lost 6 bases, and 12 bases lay in between. The CDR3 sequence: CASSLGTGYDGYTF. Here the CDR3 DNA reads TGTGCCAGCAGCTTGGGAACGGGGTACGATGGCTACACCTTC.

The V and J genes are TRBV2 and TRBJ1-2; the match to TRBD1 covers 7 bases. From germline, CDR1 is SNHLY and CDR2 FYNNEI. Trimming cost V 6 bases and J 13 bases; bases outside gene matches: 20. The CDR3 has 15 amino acids. CDR3 in amino acids: CASSENAGTAPCCTF. CDR3 coding DNA: TGTGCCAGCAGCGAAAACGCCGGGACAGCCCCTTGTTGCACCTTC. Looking up the rest from reference TRBV2 and TRBJ1-2 gives the full variable domain: EPEVTQTPSHQVTQMGQEVILRCVPISNHLYFYWYRQILGQKVEFLVSFYNNEISEKSEIFDDQFSVERPDGSNFTLKIRSTKLEDSAMYFCASSENAGTAPCCTFGSGTRLTVV.

This clone was seen more than once but under ten times. The V call is TRBV30, the J call TRBJ1-3; no clear D gene. V lost 5 bases to trimming and J lost 0 bases, with 2 bases between them. This CDR3 region has 11 residues. The germline V gene encodes CDR1 GTSNPN and CDR2 SVGIG (reference sequence). The DNA of the CDR3 is TGTGCCTGGGGCTCTGGAAACACCATATATTTT. Amino acids: CAWGSGNTIYF.

This sequence joins TRBV11-3 and TRBJ1-1; 7 nucleotides match TRBD1. Germline V gene sequence: CDR1 SGHNT, CDR2 YENEEA. This CDR3 contains 14 residues. V was clipped by 5 bases and J by 5 bases; unmatched bases: 8. The CDR3 coding sequence is TGTGCCAGCAGCCCACAGGGGATTGGGACTGAAGCTTTCTTT. It yields the protein CASSPQGIGTEAFF.

The genes are TRBV6-5 and TRBJ2-7; 8 bases agree with TRBD1. With 5 bases clipped from V and 0 bases from J, the junction kept 6 bases outside the gene matches. Germline V CDR1 and CDR2: MNHEY, SVGAGI. The CDR3 extends over 15 amino acids. This chain's CDR3 is CASSMQGASSYEQYF. CDR3 sequence (DNA): TGTGCCAGCAGTATGCAGGGGGCTAGCTCCTACGAGCAGTACTTC.

J is TRBJ1-2 and V is TRBV6-5, with D maybe TRBD1 (5 bases). The CDR3 has 15 residues. Trimming stripped 6 bases from V and 3 bases from J, with 17 bases between. Germline loops: CDR1 MNHEY, CDR2 SVGAGI. DNA of the CDR3: TGTGCCAGCAGGCCTAAAGCAGGGTACGACTATGGCTACACCTTC. Translation: CASRPKAGYDYGYTF.

This clone was observed a single time. V usage is TRBV20-1 and J usage is TRBJ2-5; D remains ambiguous. Trimming removed 3 bases from V and 3 bases from J, with 5 bases in between. Germline lookup yields CDR1 DFQATT and CDR2 SNEGSKA (reference sequence). This CDR3 comprises 11 residues. CDR3 sequence (DNA): TGCAGTGCTAGCTATGAAGAGACCCAGTACTTC. It yields the protein CSASYEETQYF.

V gene TRBV30 combines with J gene TRBJ1-1, with no clear D. Germline CDR1 and CDR2: GTSNPN and SVGIG (reference sequence). CDR3 length: 14 residues. V shed 0 bases and J shed 1 base, with 9 bases lying between them. The CDR3 nucleotides are TGTGCCTGGAGTGTGCCTACCCCGAACACTGAAGCTTTCTTT. Protein sequence: CAWSVPTPNTEAFF. The full variable domain, rest sourced from reference TRBV30 and TRBJ1-1, is SQTIHQWPATLVQPVGSPLSLECTVEGTSNPNLYWYRQAAGRGLQLLFYSVGIGQISSEVPQNLSASRPQDRQFILSSKKLLLSDSGFYLCAWSVPTPNTEAFFGQGTRLTVV.

This clone was seen once. The V gene is TRBV9, the J gene TRBJ2-3; 10 bases align to TRBD1. The CDR3 contains 14 residues. The germline gives CDR1 SGDLS, CDR2 YYNGEE. The J segment lost 7 bases and the V segment lost 4 bases, leaving 6 bases of the junction unmatched. Written as DNA, the CDR3 is TGTGCCAGCAGCCCGGGACAGGGGTCAAATACGCAGTATTTT. This translates into CASSPGQGSNTQYF.

The chain has TRBV2 and TRBJ2-1, with TRBD1 matching over 11 bases. There are 16 residues in the CDR3. Per germline, CDR1 SNHLY and CDR2 FYNNEI. J gave up 5 bases and V 10 bases, and 13 bases lay outside the gene matches. CDR3 loop: CATTSGTGGLHNEQFF. The CDR3 nucleotides are TGTGCCACTACTTCGGGGACAGGGGGATTGCACAATGAGCAGTTCTTC.

This clone was picked up one time. The gene calls are TRBV2 and TRBJ1-1; no firm D call. Germline CDR1 and CDR2: SNHLY and FYNNEI. The CDR3 runs to 14 residues. V was clipped by 4 bases and J by 1 base, with 10 bases between them. In DNA form, the CDR3 reads TGTGCCAGCAGTGTACGGGGAGCGAACACTGAAGCTTTCTTT. Its protein is CASSVRGANTEAFF.

The V gene is TRBV19, the J gene TRBJ2-7; the match to TRBD1 covers 8 bases. CDR1 and CDR2 from the germline V gene are LNHDA and SQIVND (reference sequence). This CDR3 is built from 14 residues. The ends lost 3 bases at V and 4 bases at J; junction bases unmatched: 5. The CDR3 region is CASSMGTGFYEQYF. The CDR3 region has the DNA TGTGCCAGTAGTATGGGGACAGGCTTTTACGAGCAGTACTTC.

This clone appeared a few times. This rearrangement joins TRBV4-1 to TRBJ1-4; 7 bases are a match to TRBD1. The ends lost 4 bases at V and 7 bases at J; junction bases unmatched: 9. CDR3 length: 15 amino acids. Germline CDR1 MGHRA, CDR2 YSYEKL. The CDR3 here is CASSLQGRTGEKLFF. In DNA, the CDR3 is TGCGCCAGCAGCCTACAGGGGCGGACTGGTGAAAAACTGTTTTTT.

The J gene is TRBJ2-5, the V gene TRBV5-4; D is ambiguous. The V end was cut by 4 bases, the J end by 13 bases, with 17 bases between. Germline loops: CDR1 SGHNT, CDR2 YYREEE (reference sequence). CDR3 size: 12 residues. In nucleotides, the CDR3 is TGTGCCAGCAGCACTCGGACCAGTCGACTGTACTTC. Its translation: CASSTRTSRLYF.

The J gene is TRBJ2-1, the V gene TRBV5-5; TRBD2 agrees at 10 bases. This CDR3 is built from 16 residues. With V trimmed by 2 bases and J by 7 bases, 9 bases remained unmatched. In germline, CDR1 is SGHKS, CDR2 YYEKEE (reference sequence). CDR3 loop: CASSLAVAGGLNEQFF. The CDR3 region has the DNA TGTGCCAGCAGCTTAGCCGTAGCGGGGGGCCTAAATGAGCAGTTCTTC.

This clone appeared a few times. The chain employs TRBV10-1 and TRBJ2-3; TRBD1 might be the D (5 bases). This CDR3 has 15 residues. Germline V gene sequence: CDR1 WNHNN, CDR2 SYGVQD (reference sequence). The ends were cut back, 2 bases at V and 2 bases at J, with 11 bases in the middle. CDR3 nucleotides: TGCGCCAGCAGTGAGGGACATCTTTTCACAGATACGCAGTATTTT. Its translation: CASSEGHLFTDTQYF.

This chain joins TRBV5-4 and TRBJ2-5, with D tentatively TRBD2 (5 bases). Trimming shortened V by 0 bases and J by 5 bases, and 14 bases separated the two germline ends. CDR3 length: 15 amino acids. Germline V gives CDR1 SGHNT, CDR2 YYREEE (reference sequence). The CDR3 here is CASSLEVGSGETQYF. CDR3 bases: TGTGCCAGCAGCTTGGAGGTGGGGAGTGGTGAGACCCAGTACTTC.

The chain combines TRBV7-3 with TRBJ1-1; no reliable D call. Germline V CDR1 and CDR2: SGHTA, FQGTGA. V gave up 1 base and J gave up 1 base, with 10 bases separating them. CDR3 length: 15 residues. In DNA form, the CDR3 reads TGTGCCAGCAGCTTAATCGGGGTTGGGAACACTGAAGCTTTCTTT. Translation gives CASSLIGVGNTEAFF. The full variable domain, completed using reference TRBV7-3 and TRBJ1-1, is GAGVSQTPSNKVTEKGKYVELRCDPISGHTALYWYRQSLGQGPEFLIYFQGTGAADDSGLPNDRFFAVRPEGSVSTLKIQRTERGDSAVYLCASSLIGVGNTEAFFGQGTRLTVV.

The genes are TRBV6-1 and TRBJ1-5; D unclear. V lost 2 bases, J lost 4 bases, and 6 bases lay in between. Germline V gene data show CDR1 as MNHNS and CDR2 as SASEGT. This CDR3 region has 13 residues. CDR3 loop: CASSEWRNQPQHF. Written as DNA, the CDR3 is TGTGCCAGCAGTGAATGGAGAAATCAGCCCCAGCATTTT.